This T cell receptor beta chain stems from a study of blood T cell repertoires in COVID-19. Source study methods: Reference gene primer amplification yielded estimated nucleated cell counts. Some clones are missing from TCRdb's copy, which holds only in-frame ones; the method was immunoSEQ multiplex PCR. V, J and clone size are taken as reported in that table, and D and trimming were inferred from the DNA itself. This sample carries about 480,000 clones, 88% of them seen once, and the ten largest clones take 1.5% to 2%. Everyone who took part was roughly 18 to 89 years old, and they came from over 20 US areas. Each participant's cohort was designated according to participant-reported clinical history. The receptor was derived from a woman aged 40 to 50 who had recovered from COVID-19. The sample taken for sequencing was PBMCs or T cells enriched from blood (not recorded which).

The CDR3 loop is CASSQSHRRDTEAFF. CDR3 DNA: TGCGCCAGCAGTCAATCTCACAGGAGGGACACTGAAGCTTTCTTT. This sequence joins TRBV23-1 and TRBJ1-1, with D possibly being TRBD1 (5 bases). TRBV23-1 belongs to the ORF category, with a function that is uncertain. Trimming left V 0 bases short and J 3 bases short, with 11 bases between. The CDR3 spans 15 residues.